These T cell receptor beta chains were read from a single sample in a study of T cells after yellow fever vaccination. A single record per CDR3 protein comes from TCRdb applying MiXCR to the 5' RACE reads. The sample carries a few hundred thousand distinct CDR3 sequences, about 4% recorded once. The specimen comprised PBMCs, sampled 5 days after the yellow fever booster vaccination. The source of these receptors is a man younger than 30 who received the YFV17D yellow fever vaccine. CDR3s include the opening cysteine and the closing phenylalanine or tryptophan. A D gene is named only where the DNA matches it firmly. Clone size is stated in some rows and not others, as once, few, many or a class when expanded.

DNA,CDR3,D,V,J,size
TGTGCCAGCAGTTCCGGACAGGGGCTTATGAACACTGAAGCTTTCTTT,CASSSGQGLMNTEAFF,TRBD1,TRBV12-3/TRBV12-4,TRBJ1-1,-
TGCAGTGCTAGGGGTGCGAGGACGCCGGACACTGTAGCTTTCTTT,CSARGARTPDTVAFF,-,TRBV20-1,TRBJ1-1,-
TGTGCCAGCACTCGGGCAGGGAGCTACGAGCAGTACTTC,CASTRAGSYEQYF,-,TRBV6-2/TRBV6-3,TRBJ2-7,-
TGTGCCAGCAGCGAAACAGGGGGCACTGAAGCTTTCTTT,CASSETGGTEAFF,TRBD1,TRBV7-6,TRBJ1-1,-
TGTGCCAGCAGCGAACAGGGGAATGGCTACACCTTC,CASSEQGNGYTF,TRBD1,TRBV3-1,TRBJ1-2,many
TGCGCCAGCAATTCGCCAGGGAGGTTACGAGAGACCCAGTACTTC,CASNSPGRLRETQYF,-,TRBV5-1,TRBJ2-5,many
TGTGCCAGCAGTGGGGTTAGCACCGGGGAGCTGTTTTTT,CASSGVSTGELFF,-,TRBV2,TRBJ2-2,many
TGTGCCAGCAGTGAATTTACCGGGGAGCTGTTTTTT,CASSEFTGELFF,-,TRBV2,TRBJ2-2,-
TGTGCCAGCAGGCCTCAATCAAGGGGTTATAGCAATCAGCCCCAGCATTTT,CASRPQSRGYSNQPQHF,-,TRBV6-5,TRBJ1-5,few
TGTGCCAGCTCACCACCGGCTTCCCGCATGACAGATACGCAGTATTTT,CASSPPASRMTDTQYF,-,TRBV18,TRBJ2-3,-
TGCGCCAGCAGGTGGAACTTTAACTTCGAGCAGTACTTC,CASRWNFNFEQYF,-,TRBV5-1,TRBJ2-7,-
TGTGCCAGCAGCAGAGTTGGAGGAGGAAACACCATATATTTT,CASSRVGGGNTIYF,-,TRBV27,TRBJ1-3,few
TGTGCCAGCAGCGTAGGACAGATTATGAACACTGAAGCTTTCTTT,CASSVGQIMNTEAFF,-,TRBV9,TRBJ1-1,few
TGTGCCAGCAGTCTCCTAAAGAAGACCCAGTACTTC,CASSLLKKTQYF,-,TRBV28,TRBJ2-5,many
TGTGCCAGCAGTTACTCCGGGACAGGCTTCTATGGCTACACCTTC,CASSYSGTGFYGYTF,TRBD1,TRBV6-2/TRBV6-3,TRBJ1-2,many
TGCGCCAGCAGCCAAGATGCTCGGGGGGGCGCGGGGACTGAAGCTTTCTTT,CASSQDARGGAGTEAFF,-,TRBV4-3,TRBJ1-1,many
TGTGCCAGCAGTTTGGAACTAGCGGGGGGGTCCAGTGAGCAGTTCTTC,CASSLELAGGSSEQFF,TRBD2,TRBV27,TRBJ2-1,many
TGTGCCAGCAGTGAGGGACATGGGGTTTCCTACGAGCAGTACTTC,CASSEGHGVSYEQYF,-,TRBV6-1,TRBJ2-7,few
TGTGCCAGCGCTGGACAAGAGACCCAGTACTTC,CASAGQETQYF,-,TRBV25-1,TRBJ2-5,many
TGTGCCAGCAGTTACGACAGGCGGGGAACTGAAGCTTTCTTT,CASSYDRRGTEAFF,-,TRBV6-6,TRBJ1-1,-
TGCAGTCCCCGAATTAATGAAAAACTGTTTTTT,CSPRINEKLFF,-,TRBV20-1,TRBJ1-4,-
TGTGCCAGCAGCTTAGAGGCTGGGTCCACCCGTAATCAGCCCCAGCATTTT,CASSLEAGSTRNQPQHF,-,TRBV7-6,TRBJ1-5,few
TGCAGTGCTAGAGGCAGCTACACCGGGGAGCTGTTTTTT,CSARGSYTGELFF,-,TRBV20-1,TRBJ2-2,-
TGTGCCAGCAGCTTACGTGGGTCGGCAGAGAACACCGGGGAGCTGTTTTTT,CASSLRGSAENTGELFF,-,TRBV11-2,TRBJ2-2,many
TGTGCCAGCTCCGCCTGGGACAGGGTTGATGAAGCTTTCTTT,CASSAWDRVDEAFF,TRBD1,TRBV27,TRBJ1-1,few
TGCGCCAGCAGAGATAACCGGGACATGCGTTCCGGGGAGCTGTTTTTT,CASRDNRDMRSGELFF,-,TRBV5-1,TRBJ2-2,many
TGTGCCAGCAGGAGGCTTGGACTGAACACCGGGGAGCTGTTTTTT,CASRRLGLNTGELFF,-,TRBV6-5,TRBJ2-2,few
TGCAGTGCTACCCGGAGGGCTGAAGCTTTCTTT,CSATRRAEAFF,-,TRBV20-1,TRBJ1-1,-
TGTGCCAGCAGACTTCAGGGTGGGTTGGGCTACACCTTC,CASRLQGGLGYTF,-,TRBV2,TRBJ1-2,few
TGTGCCTGGAGTATCCAAGGGGTTGTGACCCAGTACTTC,CAWSIQGVVTQYF,-,TRBV30,TRBJ2-5,many
TGTGCCAGTAGTGAGGGGCAGGGGGCCACAGATACGCAGTATTTT,CASSEGQGATDTQYF,TRBD1,TRBV19,TRBJ2-3,-
TGTGCCAGCAGCCCCAAGGGGGGTAAAGACAATTCACCCCTCCACTTT,CASSPKGGKDNSPLHF,-,TRBV5-4,TRBJ1-6,-
TGTGCCAGCAGCCAAAAACAGGACAGGGCAATTGACTATGGCTACACCTTC,CASSQKQDRAIDYGYTF,TRBD1,TRBV7-9,TRBJ1-2,many
TGTGCCAGCAGCGGCCCGCCAGGTGGCCGAGGCCAGTACTTC,CASSGPPGGRGQYF,-,TRBV9,TRBJ2-5,few
TGCAGTGCTAGTAACAGGGCGGTCTACGAGCAGTACTTC,CSASNRAVYEQYF,-,TRBV20-1,TRBJ2-7,-
TGTGCCATAGGGACTAGCGGGGCTCAAGAGACCCAGTACTTC,CAIGTSGAQETQYF,TRBD2,TRBV10-3,TRBJ2-5,-
TGCAGTGCTAGAGGACTAGCGAGCACCGGGGAGCTGTTTTTT,CSARGLASTGELFF,TRBD2,TRBV20-1,TRBJ2-2,-
TGTGCCAGCAGCCCAGGGGGAATCCAGTACTTC,CASSPGGIQYF,TRBD1,TRBV7-2,TRBJ2-5,few
TGTGCCAGCAGTTACGGGGGGCCTGTCAACATTCAGTACTTC,CASSYGGPVNIQYF,-,TRBV6-2/TRBV6-3,TRBJ2-4,-
TGCGCCAGCAGCGTATCGGGACAGGGATTGAGTGGCTACACCTTC,CASSVSGQGLSGYTF,TRBD1,TRBV5-1,TRBJ1-2,-
TGTGCCAGCAGCCGGACAGGGGCAGATACGCAGTATTTT,CASSRTGADTQYF,TRBD1,TRBV7-9,TRBJ2-3,-
TGTGCCAGCAGCTCCAGGGGGGGAGGACACAATGAGCAGTTCTTC,CASSSRGGGHNEQFF,-,TRBV13,TRBJ2-1,few
TGCGCCAGCAGCCCCATAGGGGGGGGCGCCGCAGATACGCAGTATTTT,CASSPIGGGAADTQYF,-,TRBV4-3,TRBJ2-3,few
TGTGCCAGCAGTTACTCGTGGGGAACATCTGAAGCTTTCTTT,CASSYSWGTSEAFF,-,TRBV6-2/TRBV6-3,TRBJ1-1,few
TGTGCCAGCAGCTTAAATAGCGGGGGGGATACGCAGTATTTT,CASSLNSGGDTQYF,TRBD2,TRBV7-2,TRBJ2-3,many
TGCGCCAGCAGCCAAGAGTTATCCATCTATGGCTACACCTTC,CASSQELSIYGYTF,-,TRBV4-3,TRBJ1-2,-
TGCGCCAGCAGCTTGGGACTAGCGGGGGGGCCGTACAATGAGCAGTTCTTC,CASSLGLAGGPYNEQFF,TRBD2,TRBV5-1,TRBJ2-1,-
TGTGCCAGCTCACAGGGACAGCAAGAGACCCAGTACTTC,CASSQGQQETQYF,TRBD1,TRBV18,TRBJ2-5,few
TGTGCCAGCAGCTTATCGGCCCGGACAGGGGGCCGGTCAATGGAGACCCAGTACTTC,CASSLSARTGGRSMETQYF,TRBD1,TRBV7-9,TRBJ2-5,many
TGCAGTGCCCAGAGGGCAGGGGATCCCCTTTCCGGCTACACCTTC,CSAQRAGDPLSGYTF,-,TRBV20-1,TRBJ1-2,many
TGTGCCAGCAGTGGGGGCGGTTGGCAGTTCTTC,CASSGGGWQFF,-,TRBV12-3/TRBV12-4,TRBJ2-1,-
TGTGCCAGCAGCCTCCAGGGGGCGCGTACAGATACGCAGTATTTT,CASSLQGARTDTQYF,TRBD1,TRBV7-3,TRBJ2-3,-
TGTGCCACCAGCAGAGATCTTAGGGTCCGCACAGATACGCAGTATTTT,CATSRDLRVRTDTQYF,-,TRBV15,TRBJ2-3,few
TGTGCCAGCAGCTTCACCCAGACGGCCCTTGGCTATGGCTACACCTTC,CASSFTQTALGYGYTF,-,TRBV9,TRBJ1-2,few